This TCR beta chain came from a study of Ad26.COV2.S vaccination and SARS-CoV-2 variants. For the study at large: Sample donor was a member of the COV1001 Ad26.COV2.S trial arm. Once, or twice with 56 days between doses, Ad26.COV2.S was given intramuscularly. Study-wide results and caveats: Researchers reported similar non-spike TCR breadth in vaccine and placebo recipients.

As regards this clone: What it recognizes is unknown.

The method was immunoSEQ multiplex PCR; TCRdb's version includes in-frame clones alone and lacks a portion of them. The sample lists hundreds of thousands of clones; more than 70% were seen once. Treatment denoted: over 15 received Ad26.COV2.S at low or high dose, single or two shots; about 5 received placebo; per-sample allocation not given. Each sample was drawn 63 days after the first injection (of vaccine or placebo). The starting material was peripheral blood, obtained in a trial of Ad26.COV2.S vaccine versus placebo. The clonotype originates from a person aged 18 to 59 who received the Ad26.COV2.S COVID-19 vaccine or a placebo.

The CDR3 sequence is CASRYLETQYF. Written as DNA, the CDR3 is TGTGCCAGCCGCTACCTTGAGACCCAGTACTTC. This chain connects TRBV12-3 or TRBV12-4 to TRBJ2-5; D not certain. V was pared by 8 bases and J by 5 bases, with 9 bases between. The CDR3 loop spans 11 amino acids.